This TCR beta chain was documented in a study of identical twins. Study-level points and caveats: Fewer insertions characterized abundant cord blood beta clonotypes, whereas memory repertoires showed none. Beta out-of-frame sequences showed weaker excess sharing between twins. Diverse VJ usage suggested most zero-insertion clonotypes were not invariant T cells.

Using its own MiXCR run on the 5' RACE reads, TCRdb lists one record per CDR3 protein. Of some 560,000 distinct CDR3 sequences listed, 7.5% to 10% are singletons. The V and J ends lost 5 bases and 1 base, in that order; junction bases with no gene match: 11. Per the germline V gene, CDR1 is MDHEN and CDR2 is SYDVKM. The CDR3 has 17 amino acids. There are a few counts of this clonotype. Its antigen is unidentified. This same sample was also taken into another study, of yellow fever vaccine responses in identical twins. As reported in that work: Twins' vaccine T cell response reportedly gave the appearance of partial convergence and partial personalization.

Sequencing was performed on PBMCs. This chain connects TRBV28 to TRBJ2-1, with 7 bases fitting TRBD2. The sequence was obtained from a woman between 18 and 29 years old in good health. CDR3 coding DNA: TGTGCCAGCAGTCTTACGAAGTGGGGGGGTTCCTACAATGAGCAGTTCTTC. Translated: CASSLTKWGGSYNEQFF.